The 19 T cell receptor beta chains below all came from one sample that was sequenced in a study of low-dose radiotherapy and immunotherapy resistance in tumors (dated by TCRdb to 2022 to 2024). TCRdb names Illumina HiSeq 2500 as the instrument used. To make first-strand cDNA, Superscript III was used along with a set of TRAV- and TRBV-specific primers so that both the TCRalpha and TCRbeta chains were covered. A roughly 19-cycle PCR with Phusion amplified the TCRs, pairing a constant-region primer with the adapter that was attached to the V primers. Using fastp trimming at Q25 and MiXCR clonotype assembly, TCRdb reanalyzed the public sequencing data and kept in-frame beta chains. Under each unique CDR3 protein, matching rows form one entry showing the most common genes and DNA. In this sample the table shows roughly 54,000 distinct CDR3 sequences, about 25% of which occur a single time. The top ten clones comprise 5.5% to 6.5% of the sample.

This sample's time point label indicates: before trial treatment. The sample was PBMCs, taken before treatment. The receptors were sampled from a male donor with prostate cancer.

This clonotype came up many times. In nucleotides, the CDR3 is TGTGCCAGCAGCCCCTCGGGCAGGAACTATGGCTACACCTTC. It is translated as CASSPSGRNYGYTF. The V call is TRBV5-4, the J call TRBJ1-2; D gene unclear. Germline CDR1 SGHNT, CDR2 YYREEE (reference sequence). The CDR3 consists of 14 residues. Trimming shortened V by 4 bases and J by 2 bases, and 12 bases separated the two germline ends.

This clonotype was seen many times. The chain carries TRBV3-1 and TRBJ2-5, with D tentatively TRBD2 (5 bases). CDR3 size: 16 residues. Per the germline V gene, CDR1 is LGHDT and CDR2 is YNNKEL (reference sequence). The V end was cut by 2 bases, the J end by 0 bases, with 13 bases between. For the CDR3, the DNA is TGTGCCAGCAGCCAAAGAGGGCAGATCTACCAAGAGACCCAGTACTTC. Encoded protein: CASSQRGQIYQETQYF.

This clonotype was detected ten times or more. The V gene is TRBV7-3, the J gene TRBJ2-1; D is unclear. V lost 5 bases, J lost 7 bases, and 18 bases lay in between. In germline, CDR1 is SGHTA, CDR2 FQGTGA. The CDR3 totals 15 residues. CDR3 bases: TGTGCCAGCAGCCAGACTGTCGGGCCAAGGAATGAGCAGTTCTTC. This translates into CASSQTVGPRNEQFF.

This clonotype came up a few times. A single base is all that separates this from a far larger clone, so a read error is likely. The chain recombines TRBV28 with TRBJ2-5, with 10 positions matching TRBD2. The CDR3 runs to 15 residues. After removal of 3 bases from V and 11 bases from J, the junction contained 12 bases not matched to a gene. CDR1 is MDHEN, CDR2 SYDVKM, per germline. CDR3 nucleotides: TGTGCCAGCAGTTTTCTAGCGGGGGAGGGAAATGAGCAGTACTTC. This codes for CASSFLAGEGNEQYF.

This clonotype has at least ten counts. The chain couples TRBV5-1 to TRBJ2-7, with 7 bases lining up with TRBD2. This CDR3 has 12 amino acids. Germline CDR1 and CDR2: SGHRS and YFSETQ. The V gene end was trimmed by 4 bases and the J gene end by 6 bases; junction bases not matched to a gene: 4. The CDR3 nucleotides are TGCGCCAGCAGCATGGGGGGGTCCGAGCAGTACTTC. Residues: CASSMGGSEQYF.

This clonotype has a count of ten or more. The chain has TRBV12-3 or TRBV12-4 and TRBJ1-1, with TRBD1 matching over 7 bases. Trimming cost V 6 bases and J 0 bases; bases outside gene matches: 7. This CDR3 is 15 amino acids long. The CDR3 DNA follows: TGTGCCAGCAGCCCCAGGACAGGAATGAACACTGAAGCTTTCTTT. This sequence encodes CASSPRTGMNTEAFF.

This chain links TRBV2 with TRBJ2-6, with D hard to call. Germline CDR1 is SNHLY and CDR2 is FYNNEI. This CDR3 spans 16 amino acids. V was trimmed by 1 base and J by 4 bases, leaving 11 bases between them. CDR3 nucleotides: TGTGCCAGCAGTGAAGGGACGCCTTGGGGGGCCAACGTCCTGACTTTC. Amino acids: CASSEGTPWGANVLTF.

This clonotype turned up a few times. This chain links TRBV3-1 with TRBJ2-1; D is possibly TRBD2 (6 bases). V was shortened by 1 base and J by 0 bases, with 7 bases between the two germline ends. From germline, CDR1 is LGHDT and CDR2 YNNKEL (reference sequence). The CDR3 has 15 amino acids. The DNA of the CDR3 is TGTGCCAGCAGCCAAGGACTAGTCTCCTACAATGAGCAGTTCTTC. Residues: CASSQGLVSYNEQFF.

Of note for this clonotype: This sequence is one base from a far larger clone and is likely a read error. The genes are TRBV6-1 and TRBJ2-1; D is perhaps TRBD1 (6 bases). Germline V CDR1 and CDR2: MNHNS, SASEGT. CDR3 length: 15 residues. Trimming pared 8 bases from V and 3 bases from J, leaving 17 bases between. The CDR3 protein is CASGRDNRDYNEQFF. Here the CDR3 DNA reads TGTGCCAGCGGTCGAGACAACAGGGACTACAATGAGCAGTTCTTC.

In its sample, this clonotype was seen many times. This sequence joins TRBV11-2 and TRBJ1-5, with unresolved D. V was cut by 1 base and J by 4 bases, with 5 bases left in between. Per germline, CDR1 SGHAT and CDR2 FQNNGV. The CDR3 is 13 amino acids. The CDR3 here is CASSLVPNQPQHF. Written as DNA, the CDR3 is TGTGCCAGCAGCTTAGTCCCGAATCAGCCCCAGCATTTT.

This clonotype was counted ten times or more. The chain couples TRBV20-1 to TRBJ2-1, with 11 nucleotides matching TRBD2. The V gene end was trimmed by 2 bases and the J gene end by 8 bases; junction bases not matched to a gene: 8. The CDR3 length is 15 residues. Per the germline V gene, CDR1 is DFQATT and CDR2 is SNEGSKA (reference sequence). The CDR3 DNA is TGCAGTGCTAGACCGGTAGCGGGGGGGCCCGATGAGCAGTTCTTC. This sequence encodes CSARPVAGGPDEQFF.

The chain carries TRBV5-4 and TRBJ2-7; D unclear. The CDR3 extends over 14 amino acids. Trimming stripped 5 bases from V and 2 bases from J, with 14 bases between. Germline V gives CDR1 SGHNT, CDR2 YYREEE (reference sequence). The CDR3 spells CASSWQGRPYEQYF. CDR3 nucleotides: TGTGCCAGCAGTTGGCAAGGTAGACCCTACGAGCAGTACTTC.

In this sample, this clonotype turned up many times. The CDR3 region has the DNA TGTGCCAGCAGTGGAACCGGACAGAAAAGCACAGATACGCAGTATTTT. This gives the protein CASSGTGQKSTDTQYF. The rearrangement uses TRBV6-2 or TRBV6-3 and TRBJ2-3, with a possible D match to TRBD1 (6 bases). Germline V gives CDR1 MNHEY, CDR2 SVGEGT. The V end lost 5 bases, the J end lost 0 bases, and 15 bases lay between the germline ends. The CDR3 runs 16 residues.

This clonotype appeared many times. V is TRBV19 and J is TRBJ2-3; 12 bases are a match to TRBD2. V gave up 1 base and J gave up 6 bases; unmatched junction bases: 2. Germline CDR1 and CDR2: LNHDA and SQIVND (reference sequence). The CDR3 has 15 amino acids. CDR3 sequence: CASSIGLAGADTQYF. In nucleotides, the CDR3 is TGTGCCAGTAGTATAGGACTAGCGGGAGCGGATACGCAGTATTTT.

This chain links TRBV28 with TRBJ1-6; 9 nucleotides align to TRBD1. The ends lost 7 bases at V and 12 bases at J; junction bases unmatched: 7. This CDR3 is 13 amino acids long. The germline gives CDR1 MDHEN, CDR2 SYDVKM. For the CDR3, the DNA is TGTGCCAGCACGTCGGGACAGGGTCGACCCCTCCACTTT. Residues: CASTSGQGRPLHF.

The genes are TRBV7-2 and TRBJ2-7, with 7 bases aligning to TRBD1. This CDR3 spans 15 amino acids. Germline trimming cut 1 base from V and 5 bases from J; bases unmatched to any gene: 8. The germline V gene has CDR1 SGHTA and CDR2 FQGNSA. The CDR3 protein is CASSLVAAGTDEQYF. The CDR3 DNA reads TGTGCCAGCAGCTTAGTAGCAGCCGGGACAGACGAGCAGTACTTC.

This clonotype was detected many times. The rearrangement joins TRBV5-1 to TRBJ2-7, with 7 bases matching TRBD2. J was trimmed by 4 bases and V by 4 bases; bases with no gene match: 8. The CDR3 contains 14 residues. Germline loops: CDR1 SGHRS, CDR2 YFSETQ. DNA for the CDR3: TGCGCCAGCAGCCGTTCCGGCGGGGGTTACGAGCAGTACTTC. Residues: CASSRSGGGYEQYF.

This rearrangement joins TRBV7-6 to TRBJ2-6; a weak D match, TRBD1 (5 bases). V lost 2 bases and J lost 3, with 14 bases in between. The CDR3 spans 17 residues. Germline V gene data show CDR1 as SGHVS and CDR2 as FNYEAQ. CDR3 DNA sequence: TGTGCCAGCAGCTTACAGCAGGGATTAGTTGGGGCCAACGTCCTGACTTTC. Protein product: CASSLQQGLVGANVLTF.

This clonotype appeared many times. J is TRBJ1-1 and V is TRBV30, with D possibly being TRBD1 (6 bases). The CDR3 runs to 12 residues. Trimming removed 3 bases from V and 11 bases from J, with 16 bases in between. Germline CDR1 and CDR2: GTSNPN and SVGIG (reference sequence). The CDR3 bases are TGTGCCTGGAGGGGTCCAGGGGAACGGGCTTTCTTT. Protein sequence: CAWRGPGERAFF.